These 6 T cell receptor beta chains share one sample of origin, sequenced in a study of shared clonotypes between healthy human individuals. Profiling relied on immunoSEQ multiplex PCR, and the TCRdb table lists in-frame clones only, not all of them. The data show around 2.1 million clones, 85% to 95% seen once. It was CD45RO-negative cells, positively selected for CCR7, that made up naive CD8 cells, with terminally differentiated effector memory CD45RA+ cells excluded. The specimen was naive CD8+ T cells from PBMCs. Receptor source: a man between 18 and 29 years old in good health. Some clones in this sample may be carry-over from other donors' samples.

V usage is TRBV7-6 and J usage is TRBJ2-7, with D possibly being TRBD2 (6 bases). The CDR3 is 13 residues long. Germline V gene sequence: CDR1 SGHVS, CDR2 FNYEAQ. V lost 0 bases, J lost 6 bases, and 9 bases lay in between. The CDR3 sequence is CASSLAGGAEQYF. The CDR3 DNA is TGTGCCAGCAGCTTAGCCGGCGGGGCCGAGCAGTACTTC.

The chain uses TRBV6-1 and TRBJ1-2; D might be TRBD1 (6 bases). Per germline, CDR1 MNHNS and CDR2 SASEGT. The CDR3 consists of 15 residues. Trimming shortened V by 2 bases and J by 4 bases, and 14 bases separated the two germline ends. CDR3 loop: CASSELWGQGYGYTF. The CDR3, as DNA: TGTGCCAGCAGTGAATTGTGGGGGCAAGGCTATGGCTACACCTTC.

The chain combines TRBV7-8 with TRBJ2-7, with D possibly TRBD1 on 6 matching bases. This CDR3 has 15 residues. Trimming removed 5 bases at V and 2 bases at J, with 16 bases between. Germline CDR1 and CDR2: SGHVS and FQNEAQ. CDR3 residues: CASSPPYGQTYEQYF. CDR3 nucleotide sequence: TGTGCCAGCAGCCCGCCATATGGACAGACCTACGAGCAGTACTTC. The whole variable domain, remainder taken from reference TRBV7-8 and TRBJ2-7, is GAGVSQSPRYKVAKRGQDVALRCDPISGHVSLFWYQQALGQGPEFLTYFQNEAQLDKSGLPSDRFFAERPEGSVSTLKIQRTQQEDSAVYLCASSPPYGQTYEQYFGPGTRLTVT.

The gene calls are TRBV10-3 and TRBJ1-5; D is undetermined. CDR3 length equals 14 residues. Germline V CDR1 and CDR2: ENHRY, SYGVKD. Trimming stripped 3 bases from V and 3 bases from J, with 9 bases between. The CDR3 loop is CAISDGQHNQPQHF. As DNA, the CDR3 is TGTGCCATCAGTGACGGGCAACACAATCAGCCCCAGCATTTT.

V is TRBV5-1 and J is TRBJ2-3; 7 bases map to TRBD2. Looked up from germline, CDR1 is SGHRS and CDR2 is YFSETQ. The CDR3 spans 17 residues. V lost 0 bases, J lost 4 bases, and 11 bases stayed unmatched. The CDR3, as DNA: TGCGCCAGCAGCTTGGACTTGGCGGGAGTCGGCCCAGATACGCAGTATTTT. Translating gives CASSLDLAGVGPDTQYF.

This chain connects TRBV4-3 to TRBJ1-1; 7 positions match TRBD1. The V gene end was trimmed by 1 base and the J gene end by 3 bases; junction bases not matched to a gene: 2. Germline loops: CDR1 LGHNA, CDR2 YSLEER. The CDR3 spans 14 residues. CDR3 protein: CASSQGTGHTEAFF. For the CDR3, the DNA is TGCGCCAGCAGCCAAGGGACAGGTCACACTGAAGCTTTCTTT.